Each of the 20 T cell receptor beta chains below was sequenced from the same sample in a study of cytomegalovirus exposure and HLA in healthy donors. Use of 60 Vbeta and 13 Jbeta primers characterized the PCR. Using immunoSEQ multiplex PCR, the repertoire was profiled, and TCRdb retains in-frame clones only, with some absent. The sample has approximately 130,000 clones, around four fifths seen once. The sequencing input was PBMCs. The source of these receptors is a man aged 40-55 years in good health and CMV-seronegative.

The V call is TRBV6-1, the J call TRBJ2-5, with 11 bases lining up with TRBD1. Germline V gives CDR1 MNHNS, CDR2 SASEGT. This CDR3 is 11 amino acids long. Trimming cost V 6 bases and J 9 bases; bases outside gene matches: 0. CDR3 region: CASRDRGPQYF. In DNA, the CDR3 is TGTGCCAGCAGGGACAGGGGGCCCCAGTACTTC.

V and J are TRBV6-1 and TRBJ1-5; D is uncertain. V dropped 4 bases and J dropped 5 bases, with 15 bases sitting between them. CDR3 size: 15 residues. Germline V CDR1 and CDR2: MNHNS, SASEGT. The CDR3 DNA is TGTGCCAGCAGTGGTCCGGTGAACAGAGATCAGCCCCAGCATTTT. This sequence encodes CASSGPVNRDQPQHF.

V usage is TRBV4-1 and J usage is TRBJ2-3; 7 bases fit TRBD1. V shed 0 bases, J shed 3 bases, and the junction held 9 bases outside the gene matches. Per the germline V gene, CDR1 is MGHRA and CDR2 is YSYEKL. This CDR3 region has 17 residues. The CDR3 coding sequence is TGCGCCAGCAGCCAAGAAGCTTTAGGGGGCTGGACAGATACGCAGTATTTT. This codes for CASSQEALGGWTDTQYF.

This clone was observed a single time. As DNA, the CDR3 is TGTGCCACCAGCAGGGAGGTATTCTCTGGAAACACCATATATTTT. Its translation: CATSREVFSGNTIYF. V gene TRBV15 combines with J gene TRBJ1-3; D not certain. CDR3 length equals 15 residues. Germline V gives CDR1 LNHNV, CDR2 YYDKDF (reference sequence). Trimming stripped 3 bases from V and 0 bases from J, with 9 bases between. The full variable domain, its missing parts supplied by reference TRBV15 and TRBJ1-3, is DAMVIQNPRYQVTQFGKPVTLSCSQTLNHNVMYWYQQKSSQAPKLLFHYYDKDFNNEADTPDNFQSRRPNTSFCFLDIRSPGLGDTAMYLCATSREVFSGNTIYFGEGSWLTVV.

The sample holds a few counts of this clone. The chain uses TRBV29-1 and TRBJ2-7, with 7 bases aligning to TRBD2. This CDR3 contains 13 residues. V trimming: 1 base; J trimming: 3 bases; junction bases outside the gene matches: 3. Germline CDR1 and CDR2: SQVTM and ANQGSEA. The CDR3 DNA follows: TGCAGCGTTGAAGCTAGCGGAAGCTACGAGCAGTACTTC. As protein: CSVEASGSYEQYF.

This chain uses TRBV19 with TRBJ2-4, with a weak D call TRBD1 (6 bases). Germline CDR1 is LNHDA and CDR2 is SQIVND (reference sequence). There are 14 residues in the CDR3. V lost 2 bases and J 5 bases, leaving 10 bases between the germline ends. The CDR3 sequence is CASSIRGNQNIQYF. CDR3 DNA sequence: TGTGCCAGTAGTATAAGGGGGAACCAAAACATTCAGTACTTC.

This sequence joins TRBV7-2 and TRBJ2-5; no clear D gene. CDR3 length equals 12 residues. Trimming shortened V by 4 bases and J by 5 bases, and 8 bases separated the two germline ends. Per germline, CDR1 SGHTA and CDR2 FQGNSA. CDR3 coding DNA: TGTGCCAGCAGCTCAGACGGGGAGACCCAGTACTTC. Its protein is CASSSDGETQYF.

The rearrangement joins TRBV4-1 to TRBJ2-1, with 8 bases lining up with TRBD2. V lost 0 bases to trimming and J lost 3 bases; unmatched junction nucleotides: 7. This CDR3 is 17 amino acids long. Germline loops: CDR1 MGHRA, CDR2 YSYEKL. The CDR3 region is CASSQEASGLSYNEQFF. The CDR3 DNA reads TGCGCCAGCAGCCAAGAAGCTAGCGGGCTGAGCTACAATGAGCAGTTCTTC.

V gene TRBV5-6 combines with J gene TRBJ1-2, with 8 bases identical to TRBD1. The CDR3 sequence is 16 residues long. The germline CDR1 and CDR2 sequences are SGHDT and YYEEEE. Unmatched junction bases numbered 14, after V lost 4 bases and J lost 6 bases. CDR3 protein: CASSTKPQGAGDGYTF. In DNA form, the CDR3 reads TGTGCCAGCAGCACCAAACCTCAGGGGGCAGGCGATGGCTACACCTTC.

The V gene is TRBV4-1, the J gene TRBJ1-3, with D possibly being TRBD1 (5 bases). CDR1 is MGHRA and CDR2 is YSYEKL in the germline V gene. V lost 2 bases, J lost 2 bases, and 10 bases lay in between. The CDR3 totals 15 residues. CDR3 sequence (DNA): TGCGCCAGCAGCCAATACTCAGGGACTGGAAACACCATATATTTT. It specifies CASSQYSGTGNTIYF.

V gene TRBV2 combines with J gene TRBJ2-7; D possibly corresponds to TRBD2 (5 bases). Germline-derived CDR1 and CDR2 are SNHLY and FYNNEI. This CDR3 is built from 14 residues. V lost 3 bases and J lost 0, with 9 bases in between. Written as DNA, the CDR3 is TGTGCCAGCAGTGACGGGATTGGCTCCTACGAGCAGTACTTC. Translating gives CASSDGIGSYEQYF.

The V and J genes are TRBV5-1 and TRBJ1-3, with 7 bases fitting TRBD1. The junction had 11 bases not matched to a gene; V was cut back by 4 bases and J by 7 bases. The germline gives CDR1 SGHRS, CDR2 YFSETQ. The length of the CDR3 is 15 residues. CDR3 residues: CASSPRPGTVNTIYF. The CDR3 region has the DNA TGCGCCAGCAGCCCTCGTCCCGGGACAGTCAACACCATATATTTT.

The chain carries TRBV11-2 and TRBJ2-7; D remains ambiguous. Trimming cost V 0 bases and J 5 bases, with 11 bases left between them. Germline CDR1 SGHAT, CDR2 FQNNGV. The CDR3 is 14 amino acids. The CDR3 sequence is CASSLDALGHEQYF. The CDR3 DNA reads TGTGCCAGCAGCTTAGATGCGCTAGGCCACGAGCAGTACTTC.

This rearrangement joins TRBV7-2 to TRBJ2-7, with a weak D call TRBD1 (6 bases). CDR1 is SGHTA and CDR2 is FQGNSA in the germline V gene. The CDR3 length is 14 residues. Trimming shortened V by 5 bases and J by 2 bases, and 13 bases separated the two germline ends. The CDR3 protein is CASSLRQVAYEQYF. CDR3 sequence (DNA): TGTGCCAGCAGCCTAAGACAGGTAGCCTACGAGCAGTACTTC.

CDR3 DNA sequence: TGCGCCAGCAGCTTGGGGGACTACCCTAGCACAGATACGCAGTATTTT. Translation: CASSLGDYPSTDTQYF. The gene calls are TRBV5-1 and TRBJ2-3; 7 bases line up with TRBD2. From germline, CDR1 is SGHRS and CDR2 YFSETQ. The CDR3 has 16 residues. The J segment lost 0 bases and the V segment lost 0 bases, leaving 4 bases of the junction unmatched. The full variable domain, its missing parts supplied by reference TRBV5-1 and TRBJ2-3, is KAGVTQTPRYLIKTRGQQVTLSCSPISGHRSVSWYQQTPGQGLQFLFEYFSETQRNKGNFPGRFSGRQFSNSRSEMNVSTLELGDSALYLCASSLGDYPSTDTQYFGPGTRLTVL.

This clone was seen only once. The V call is TRBV7-2, the J call TRBJ1-4; 7 bases line up with TRBD1. This CDR3 is built from 16 residues. The junction had 6 bases not matched to a gene; V was cut back by 4 bases and J by 1 base. The germline CDR1 and CDR2 sequences are SGHTA and FQGNSA. The CDR3 reads CASSSPGTVTNEKLFF. The CDR3 coding sequence is TGTGCCAGCAGCTCCCCAGGGACAGTAACTAATGAAAAACTGTTTTTT.

The V gene is TRBV5-1, the J gene TRBJ2-5; TRBD1 is a possible D gene (5 bases). CDR3 length: 14 amino acids. Germline-derived CDR1 and CDR2 are SGHRS and YFSETQ. V was cut by 4 bases and J by 1 base, with 11 bases left in between. CDR3 nucleotide sequence: TGCGCCAGCAGCCTATCGACAGCCCAAGAGACCCAGTACTTC. Translated, it gives CASSLSTAQETQYF.

V usage is TRBV6-6 and J usage is TRBJ2-3; 10 nucleotides agree with TRBD2. V lost 7 bases, J lost 3 bases, and 7 bases stayed unmatched. Germline V lookup: CDR1 MNHNY, CDR2 SVGAGI (reference sequence). This CDR3 spans 15 amino acids. The CDR3 DNA reads TGTGCCAGCACCTCAGCGGGAGGGCTGACAGATACGCAGTATTTT. It specifies CASTSAGGLTDTQYF.

This clone was detected only once. The gene calls are TRBV27 and TRBJ1-5; D possibly corresponds to TRBD1 (6 bases). This CDR3 is built from 15 residues. Germline V gene lookup returns CDR1 MNHEY and CDR2 SMNVEV (reference sequence). V lost 2 bases and J 4 bases, leaving 12 bases between the germline ends. The CDR3 DNA reads as TGTGCCAGCAGTTTACCCGAGGGGGATAATCAGCCCCAGCATTTT. Translated, it gives CASSLPEGDNQPQHF.

Regarding this clone: The sample holds other DNA sequences that translate to the same CDR3. The chain links TRBV9 to TRBJ2-7; a weak D match, TRBD1 (5 bases). Germline assignment: CDR1 SGDLS and CDR2 YYNGEE. The CDR3 has 15 residues. The V end lost 0 bases, the J end lost 3 bases, and 13 bases lay between the germline ends. The CDR3 DNA is TGTGCCAGCAGCGTAGGCCCGGACACGGACTACGAGCAGTACTTC. Translated, it gives CASSVGPDTDYEQYF.